This T cell receptor (beta chain) stems from a study of cytomegalovirus exposure and HLA in healthy donors. Study as a whole: Researchers found that roughly 80% of 300 to 450 genotyped donors fell within the Caucasian-associated ancestry cluster.

PCR involved 60 Vbeta and 13 Jbeta primers. Repertoires were generated with immunoSEQ multiplex PCR, while TCRdb's copy carries only in-frame clones and drops some. The sample lists roughly 150,000 clones; around 78% were seen once. Trimming left V 6 bases short and J 5 bases short, with 10 bases between. Germline CDR1 MDHEN, CDR2 SYDVKM. The CDR3 loop spans 12 amino acids. This chain uses TRBV28 with TRBJ1-2; D possibly corresponds to TRBD1 (6 bases). The TCR was taken from a woman between 40 and 50 years old in good health and CMV-seropositive. The sequencing input was PBMCs. The chain's CDR3 is CASSSQGYGYTF. For the CDR3, the DNA is TGTGCCAGCAGCTCGCAGGGGTATGGCTACACCTTC.